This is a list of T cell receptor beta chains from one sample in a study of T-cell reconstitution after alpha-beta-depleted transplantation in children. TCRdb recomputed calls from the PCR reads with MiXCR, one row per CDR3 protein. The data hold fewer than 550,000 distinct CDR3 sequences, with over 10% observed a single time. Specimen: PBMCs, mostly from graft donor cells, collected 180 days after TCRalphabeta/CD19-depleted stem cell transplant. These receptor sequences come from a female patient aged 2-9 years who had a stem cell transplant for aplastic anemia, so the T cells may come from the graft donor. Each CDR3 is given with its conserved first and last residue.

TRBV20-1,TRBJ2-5,CSAIQGGLQETQYF
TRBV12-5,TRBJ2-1,CASGVGTGYNEQFF
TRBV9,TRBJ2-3,CASSGLAGGRSDTQYF
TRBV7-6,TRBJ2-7,CASSLRRDRGPYEQYF
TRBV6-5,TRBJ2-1,CASSYPTSGSVGLNEQFF
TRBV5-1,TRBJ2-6,CASSPSLSGANGLTF
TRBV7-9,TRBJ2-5,CASSLDGGPLETQYF
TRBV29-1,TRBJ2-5,CSVEARVYQETQYF
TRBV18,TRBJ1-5,CASSPDGHQPQHF
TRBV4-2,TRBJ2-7,CASSKSTVAYEQYF
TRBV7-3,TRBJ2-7,CASSLYPYEQYF
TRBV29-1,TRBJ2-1,CSVEGVDRVAANEQFF
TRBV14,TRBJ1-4,CASSQRGGLKLFF
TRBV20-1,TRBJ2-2,CSARGVYPFGNTGELFF
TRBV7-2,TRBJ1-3,CASSWDPTGVSGNTIYF
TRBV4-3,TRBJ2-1,CASSQDRLAGAGTDEQFF
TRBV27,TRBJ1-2,CASRRGFYGYTF
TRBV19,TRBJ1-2,CASSIGGRGYGYTF
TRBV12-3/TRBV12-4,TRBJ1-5,CASSFSQNQPQHF
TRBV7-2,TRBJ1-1,CASSLRWGQNTEAFF
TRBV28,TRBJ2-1,CASLPIAGADEQFF
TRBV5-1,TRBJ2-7,CASSLTGWEQYF
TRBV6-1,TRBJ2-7,CASSGWTSGSSYEQYF
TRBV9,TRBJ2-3,CASSVGWGERTDTQYF
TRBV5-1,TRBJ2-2,CASSFQGLAPTGELFF
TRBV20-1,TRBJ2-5,CSAPTITSGTPETQYF
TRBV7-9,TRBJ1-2,CASSSDRERSIRGYTF
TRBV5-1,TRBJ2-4,CASSSTGTEIQYF
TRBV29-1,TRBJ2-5,CSVEDRPSGRVEETQYF
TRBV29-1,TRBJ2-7,CSVWAQAAYEQYF
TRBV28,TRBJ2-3,CASSPPGLGQYF
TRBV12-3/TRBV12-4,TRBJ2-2,CASSPRPLYTGELFF
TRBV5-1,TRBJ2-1,CASSPQGTYNEQFF
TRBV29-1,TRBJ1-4,CSVATGQADEKLFF
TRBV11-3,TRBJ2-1,CASSLMRSGEQFF
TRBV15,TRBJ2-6,CATSGQSSGANVLTF
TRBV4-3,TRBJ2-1,CASTRHNTGSYNEQFF
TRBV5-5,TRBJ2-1,CASSLGLAGGWYNEQFF
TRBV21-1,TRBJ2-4,CASSKRGTGQTEAKNSQYF
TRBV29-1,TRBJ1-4,CSVVQAGSEKLFF
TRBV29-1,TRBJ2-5,CSVGNRLAEGLQETQYF
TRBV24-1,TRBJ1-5,CATDSNQPQHF
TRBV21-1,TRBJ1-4,CASLSRGNEKLFF
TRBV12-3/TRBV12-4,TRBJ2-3,CASTHWAYTQYF
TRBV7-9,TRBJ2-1,CASSLRGWNEQFF
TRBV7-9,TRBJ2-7,CASSPSGTPTYEQYF
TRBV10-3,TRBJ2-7,CAISAKTVDRGLYEQYF
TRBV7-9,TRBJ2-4,CASSPKGTEIAKNSQYF
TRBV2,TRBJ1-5,CASSERGSNQPQHF
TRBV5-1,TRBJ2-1,CASSPLAEPYNEQFF
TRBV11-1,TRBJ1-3,CASSQDNTIYF
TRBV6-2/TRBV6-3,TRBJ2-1,CASNIPRDSRYNEQFF
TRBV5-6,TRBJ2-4,CASSLRIAKNIQYF
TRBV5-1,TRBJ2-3,CASAPYSLAARADTQYF
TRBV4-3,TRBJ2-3,CASSQRLRGGSGRILIGTDTQYF
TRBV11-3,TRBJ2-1,CASTWDYGMTNEQFF
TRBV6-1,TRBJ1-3,CASSRWFGSGNTIYF
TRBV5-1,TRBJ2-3,CASSLSQYTDTQYF
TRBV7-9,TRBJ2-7,CASSLGLLKGGEQYF